This T cell receptor beta chain originates from a study of CD8 T cells in Susac syndrome. Overall study context: Among sequenced Susac syndrome patients, more than 5 had active disease and fewer than ten were in remission.

TEMRA cells were FACS-enriched and CD8+ and CD4+ T cells negatively isolated. Reverse transcription of roughly 0.45 to 1 ug RNA used random hexamers. An immunoSEQ multiplex PCR generated amplified TCR beta CDR3 products spanning 54 Vbeta and 13 Jbeta. TCRdb used MiXCR to reprocess the immunoSEQ multiplex PCR reads, holding one entry per CDR3 protein. Of about 150,000 distinct CDR3 sequences listed, around 96% are singletons. This CDR3 is 12 amino acids long. Germline lookup yields CDR1 SQVTM and CDR2 ANQGSEA. Deletions cut 0 bases from V and 5 bases from J, with 5 bases between. This sequence joins TRBV29-1 and TRBJ1-3, with D unresolved. The sequence was collected from a human donor with Susac syndrome. The sequencing input was CD4+ T cells from PBMCs. In DNA form, the CDR3 reads TGCAGCGTTGAAGACATGAGAAACACCATATATTTT. It translates to CSVEDMRNTIYF.